This T cell receptor beta chain was recovered during a study of T cell repertoires in cytomegalovirus infection. General study findings and limits: Carriage of CMV together with the relevant HLA was identifiable through cumulative public TCR beta family frequency.

TCRdb analysed the reads with MiXCR anew, one entry per CDR3 protein. Of about 830,000 distinct CDR3 sequences in the sample, approximately 32% were seen once. This clonotype was detected only a few times. Its cognate antigen is unknown. The germline CDR1 and CDR2 sequences are SEHNR and FQNEAQ (reference sequence). CDR3 length equals 17 residues. V gave up 6 bases and J gave up 4 bases; unmatched junction bases: 17. J is TRBJ2-5 and V is TRBV7-9, with 7 bases identical to TRBD2. The source material was cultured CD8+ T cells from PBMCs, sampled from culture after CMV antigen stimulation. This clonotype was sampled from a human donor in good health (CMV status not recorded). Some clones in this sample may be carry-over from other donors' samples. The CDR3 loop is CASSPPGSLAARETQYF. CDR3 bases: TGTGCCAGCAGTCCTCCGGGTTCCCTAGCGGCTCGAGAGACCCAGTACTTC.